These T cell receptor beta chains were read from a single sample in a study of regulatory T cells in long-lasting Graves disease. TCRdb redid the calling of the multiplex PCR reads with MiXCR, one entry per CDR3 protein. The top ten clones hold less than 9% of a sample with approximately 500,000 distinct CDR3 sequences, around a fifth of them seen once. This specimen consisted of peripheral blood mononuclear cells (PBMCs), obtained when the disease was refractory, from a patient treated with antithyroid drugs. These TCRs come from a female donor with Graves disease. Both conserved end residues are part of each CDR3. Fields, in order: J gene, V gene, clone size, D gene, CDR3 protein, CDR3 DNA. D genes are given only for firm matches. Not every row has a clone size; where given, it reads once, few, many or a size class.

TRBJ2-2	TRBV6-1	many	TRBD1	CASRNRGIATGELFF	TGTGCCAGCAGGAACAGGGGAATCGCAACCGGGGAGCTGTTTTTT
TRBJ1-1	TRBV24-1	NA	NA	CATSDSTGSNTEAFF	TGTGCCACCAGTGATTCGACAGGATCGAACACTGAAGCTTTCTTT
TRBJ2-5	TRBV5-1	few	TRBD2	CASSLAAGAGQETQYF	TGCGCCAGCAGCTTGGCCGCGGGAGCAGGGCAAGAGACCCAGTACTTC
TRBJ1-2	TRBV19	few	TRBD1	CASSIGVIGGGFGYTF	TGTGCCAGTAGTATTGGAGTGATAGGGGGCGGTTTCGGCTACACCTTC
TRBJ2-3	TRBV20-1	NA	TRBD2	CSAREGRVRTLTTSTDTQYF	TGCAGTGCTAGAGAGGGGAGGGTTCGAACATTAACCACTAGCACAGATACGCAGTATTTT
TRBJ1-1	TRBV4-1	NA	NA	CASSQDEWGLDTEAFF	TGCGCCAGCAGCCAAGATGAGTGGGGACTGGACACTGAAGCTTTCTTT
TRBJ2-2	TRBV4-1	NA	NA	CASSLKGGPGENTGELFF	TGCGCCAGCAGCCTGAAGGGGGGGCCAGGGGAGAACACCGGGGAGCTGTTTTTT
TRBJ2-2	TRBV6-2/TRBV6-3	few	NA	CASTDRGEAGELFF	TGTGCCAGCACCGATCGGGGAGAGGCCGGGGAGCTGTTTTTT
TRBJ2-5	TRBV3-1	few	NA	CASSEVPRYMGDRETQYF	TGTGCCAGCAGCGAAGTACCCCGGTACATGGGGGACCGAGAGACCCAGTACTTC
TRBJ2-2	TRBV28	few	NA	CASSLYPDRPFTGELFF	TGTGCCAGCAGTTTGTACCCAGACCGGCCTTTCACCGGGGAGCTGTTTTTT
TRBJ1-1	TRBV13	NA	NA	CASSLRESTEAFF	TGTGCCAGCAGCTTAAGGGAATCCACTGAAGCTTTCTTT
TRBJ2-5	TRBV20-1	few	TRBD1	CSAISGTVNQETQYF	TGCAGTGCTATTTCCGGGACAGTAAATCAAGAGACCCAGTACTTC
TRBJ1-5	TRBV30	few	NA	CAWSVPELRHQPQHF	TGTGCCTGGAGTGTACCCGAGTTGAGGCATCAGCCCCAGCATTTT
TRBJ2-7	TRBV11-2	many	NA	CASSLGFEQYF	TGTGCCAGCAGCTTAGGGTTCGAGCAGTACTTC
TRBJ2-7	TRBV28	many	NA	CASSLRVGAKTLYEQYF	TGTGCCAGCAGTTTAAGGGTAGGGGCGAAAACCCTCTACGAGCAGTACTTC
TRBJ1-5	TRBV6-5	many	NA	CASSYSALQPQHF	TGTGCCAGCAGTTACTCGGCTCTTCAGCCCCAGCATTTT
TRBJ2-5	TRBV4-3	NA	NA	CASSQVEGAVETQYF	TGCGCCAGCAGCCAAGTTGAGGGAGCCGTAGAGACCCAGTACTTC
TRBJ2-5	TRBV29-1	many	NA	CSAQWDPSRETQYF	TGCAGCGCTCAATGGGACCCATCCCGGGAGACCCAGTACTTC
TRBJ1-5	TRBV6-2/TRBV6-3	many	NA	CASSYPGRNTGQPQHF	TGTGCCAGCAGTTACCCAGGTCGCAATACAGGGCAGCCCCAGCATTTT
TRBJ2-4	TRBV28	many	NA	CASSLPGLAKNIQYF	TGTGCCAGCAGTTTACCGGGACTAGCCAAAAACATTCAGTACTTC
TRBJ1-4	TRBV19	NA	NA	CASSILRGQKLFF	TGTGCCAGTAGTATTTTAAGGGGCCAGAAACTGTTTTTT
TRBJ2-5	TRBV29-1	few	NA	CSVGGSQETQYF	TGCAGCGTTGGTGGCAGCCAAGAGACCCAGTACTTC
TRBJ1-1	TRBV28	many	NA	CASSLPYRGNTEAFF	TGTGCCAGCAGTTTGCCCTACCGGGGGAACACTGAAGCTTTCTTT